The 26 T cell receptor beta chains below were found in one sample sequenced in a study of blood T cell repertoires in COVID-19. The table came from immunoSEQ multiplex PCR; TCRdb's copy has only in-frame clones and leaves some out. Among roughly 180,000 clones listed, about 82% were seen once. Sequenced: PBMCs or T cells enriched from blood (not recorded which). The receptor source for this set is a woman aged 30 to 39 who had recovered from COVID-19.

V gene TRBV19 combines with J gene TRBJ2-3; TRBD2 agrees at 7 bases. Germline V lookup: CDR1 LNHDA, CDR2 SQIVND (reference sequence). The CDR3 runs 14 residues. Trimming took 7 bases from V and 5 from J; bases not matched to a gene: 9. CDR3 sequence (DNA): TGTGCCAGTACGAACGGACTAGGTCTAGATACGCAGTATTTT. It translates to CASTNGLGLDTQYF.

This rearrangement joins TRBV6-4 to TRBJ1-5; weak D call: TRBD1 (6 bases). Per germline, CDR1 MRHNA and CDR2 SNTAGT. The CDR3 loop spans 15 amino acids. V lost 6 bases, J lost 0 bases, and 12 bases lay in between. This CDR3 reads CASREQGYSNQPQHF. The CDR3 nucleotides read TGTGCCAGCAGAGAACAGGGTTATAGCAATCAGCCCCAGCATTTT.

The chain combines TRBV19 with TRBJ1-1, with D uncertain. Germline V gene data show CDR1 as LNHDA and CDR2 as SQIVND (reference sequence). The CDR3 covers 13 residues. The V gene lost 7 bases and the J gene lost 8 bases, with 17 bases spanning the gap. The CDR3 reads CASTWAPNLEAFF. CDR3 in DNA: TGTGCCAGTACGTGGGCCCCTAATTTAGAAGCTTTCTTT.

The CDR3 spells CASSLGTPANNQPQHF. As DNA, the CDR3 is TGTGCCAGCAGCCTCGGGACACCGGCTAATAATCAGCCCCAGCATTTT. The chain links TRBV4-2 to TRBJ1-5; D possibly corresponds to TRBD1 (6 bases). V was clipped by 4 bases and J by 4 bases, with 17 bases between them. The CDR3 loop spans 16 amino acids. Germline CDR1 and CDR2: LGHNA and YNFKEQ.

The chain has TRBV9 and TRBJ2-7, with TRBD2 identical over 9 bases. The CDR3 sequence is 16 residues long. Germline V gene sequence: CDR1 SGDLS, CDR2 YYNGEE. The V and J ends lost 3 bases and 5 bases, in that order; junction bases with no gene match: 12. As DNA, the CDR3 is TGTGCCAGCAGCGCCGCCCCTAGCGGGAATTCGGACGAGCAGTACTTC. Encoded protein: CASSAAPSGNSDEQYF.

J is TRBJ1-2 and V is TRBV28, with D tentatively TRBD1 (5 bases). The germline V and J ends were trimmed by 3 bases and 2 bases, with 16 bases remaining between them. Germline values: CDR1 MDHEN, CDR2 SYDVKM. The CDR3 is 16 amino acids. CDR3 DNA: TGTGCCAGCAGTTTCCACGTTCCAGGGTTGAACTATGGCTACACCTTC. Translating it yields CASSFHVPGLNYGYTF.

This clone was observed a single time. This sequence joins TRBV5-8 and TRBJ2-3; TRBD2 matches at 11 bases. Germline CDR1 and CDR2: SGHTS and YDEGEE. The V and J ends lost 2 bases and 0 bases, in that order; junction bases with no gene match: 11. The CDR3 spans 19 residues. The CDR3 region has the DNA TGTGCCAGCAGCTTAGTTGTTGGACTAGCGGGCCGTAGCACAGATACGCAGTATTTT. It is translated as CASSLVVGLAGRSTDTQYF.

The chain uses TRBV15 and TRBJ2-7; 7 bases agree with TRBD1. V lost 0 bases and J lost 2; bases outside the gene matches: 4. This CDR3 region has 15 residues. The germline CDR1 and CDR2 sequences are LNHNV and YYDKDF (reference sequence). CDR3 nucleotide sequence: TGTGCCACCAGCAGAGAGGCAGGGGGACCCTACGAGCAGTACTTC. It encodes CATSREAGGPYEQYF.

V gene TRBV11-1 combines with J gene TRBJ2-2, with D possibly matching TRBD1 (5 bases). This CDR3 has 14 amino acids. The germline CDR1 and CDR2 sequences are SGHAT and FQDESV (reference sequence). V was trimmed by 0 bases and J by 8 bases, leaving 10 bases between them. The CDR3: CASSLARTRGELFF. In nucleotides, the CDR3 is TGTGCCAGCAGCTTAGCCAGGACACGAGGGGAGCTGTTTTTT.

The chain carries TRBV27 and TRBJ1-5, with D possibly being TRBD1 (6 bases). Looked up from germline, CDR1 is MNHEY and CDR2 is SMNVEV (reference sequence). The CDR3 extends over 15 amino acids. Trimming took 2 bases from V and 1 from J, leaving 9 bases between them. CDR3 loop: CASSLTGKSNQPQHF. DNA for the CDR3: TGTGCCAGCAGTTTAACAGGGAAAAGCAATCAGCCCCAGCATTTT.

The chain employs TRBV13 and TRBJ1-2; D gene unclear. The V end was cut by 5 bases, the J end by 3 bases, with 7 bases between. This CDR3 has 12 amino acids. The germline V gene encodes CDR1 PRHDT and CDR2 FYEKMQ (reference sequence). DNA for the CDR3: TGTGCCAGCAGCGCCGGGGACTATGGCTACACCTTC. This translates into CASSAGDYGYTF.

This sequence joins TRBV6-5 and TRBJ2-1, with 9 bases aligning to TRBD2. Trimming took 10 bases from V and 10 from J; bases not matched to a gene: 14. The germline V gene encodes CDR1 MNHEY and CDR2 SVGAGI. There are 14 residues in the CDR3. For the CDR3, the DNA is TGTGCCACCCAGGAGATAGCGGGGGCGAAGGAGCAGTTCTTC. Amino acids: CATQEIAGAKEQFF.

The V call is TRBV6-5, the J call TRBJ1-1; D is possibly TRBD1 (6 bases). This CDR3 comprises 11 residues. The germline V gene has CDR1 MNHEY and CDR2 SVGAGI. Trimming removed 6 bases at V and 8 bases at J, with 10 bases between. The CDR3 DNA sequence: TGTGCCAGCAGGGCTACAGGGGAAGCTTTCTTT. Translation gives CASRATGEAFF.

The V gene is TRBV2, the J gene TRBJ2-3, with 8 bases lining up with TRBD2. Losses at the gene ends were 8 bases for V and 0 bases for J; bases not matched to a gene: 10. The length of the CDR3 is 16 residues. Looked up from germline, CDR1 is SNHLY and CDR2 is FYNNEI. The CDR3 is CASGQLAETSTDTQYF. For the CDR3, the DNA is TGTGCCAGCGGTCAACTAGCGGAAACTAGCACAGATACGCAGTATTTT. The full variable domain, in which reference TRBV2 and TRBJ2-3 provide the parts outside the CDR3, is EPEVTQTPSHQVTQMGQEVILRCVPISNHLYFYWYRQILGQKVEFLVSFYNNEISEKSEIFDDQFSVERPDGSNFTLKIRSTKLEDSAMYFCASGQLAETSTDTQYFGPGTRLTVL.

This clone was observed a single time. The chain recombines TRBV27 with TRBJ1-1; 9 bases map to TRBD1. The CDR3 sequence is 14 residues long. Germline CDR1 MNHEY, CDR2 SMNVEV (reference sequence). The V segment lost 4 bases and the J segment 2 bases; nucleotides outside the gene matches: 2. The CDR3 protein is CASSYRGLNTEAFF. The CDR3 nucleotides read TGTGCCAGCAGTTACAGGGGGCTCAACACTGAAGCTTTCTTT.

CDR3 amino acids: CASSQLPTRDSLLGNEQFF. In DNA form, the CDR3 reads TGTGCCAGCAGCCAATTACCAACGAGGGACTCCCTATTGGGGAATGAGCAGTTCTTC. This sequence joins TRBV4-2 and TRBJ2-1, with D possibly TRBD2 on 6 matching bases. CDR1 is LGHNA, CDR2 YNFKEQ, per germline. The CDR3 is 19 residues long. With 2 bases removed from V and 7 bases from J, the gap between germline ends came to 27 bases.

The chain carries TRBV20-1 and TRBJ1-2; 9 bases match TRBD1. The J segment lost 8 bases and the V segment lost 3 bases, leaving 13 bases of the junction unmatched. The CDR3 length is 15 residues. Germline CDR1 reads DFQATT; CDR2 reads SNEGSKA (reference sequence). CDR3 region: CSASGEQGARGGYTF. The CDR3 region has the DNA TGCAGTGCTAGTGGGGAACAGGGGGCGCGGGGAGGCTACACCTTC.

The sample holds a few counts of this clone. The chain carries TRBV3-1 (or the pseudogene TRBV3-2) and TRBJ2-7; 7 nucleotides match TRBD1. V was pared by 6 bases and J by 0 bases, with 8 bases of the junction left unmatched. CDR1 and CDR2 (germline): LGHDT, YNNKEL (reference sequence). The CDR3 covers 15 residues. The CDR3 DNA is TGTGCCAGCAGTCACAGGGGATTAAACTCCTACGAGCAGTACTTC. Translating it yields CASSHRGLNSYEQYF.

V usage is TRBV2 and J usage is TRBJ2-2, with 7 bases identical to TRBD1. The V gene end was trimmed by 5 bases and the J gene end by 0 bases; junction bases not matched to a gene: 6. This CDR3 has 16 residues. The germline CDR1 and CDR2 sequences are SNHLY and FYNNEI. The CDR3 reads CASSTGENSNTGELFF. The CDR3 DNA follows: TGTGCCAGCAGTACAGGGGAAAACTCGAACACCGGGGAGCTGTTTTTT.

This rearrangement joins TRBV3-1 (or the pseudogene TRBV3-2) to TRBJ2-7, with D perhaps TRBD2 (5 bases). The CDR3 consists of 13 residues. The germline V gene has CDR1 LGHDT and CDR2 YNNKEL (reference sequence). The ends were cut back, 1 base at V and 7 bases at J, with 11 bases in the middle. In DNA form, the CDR3 reads TGTGCCAGCAGCCAAGGTGGGAGTGGGGAGCAGTACTTC. Translating gives CASSQGGSGEQYF.

The chain couples TRBV5-6 to TRBJ1-4, with D hard to call. The ends were cut back, 2 bases at V and 5 bases at J, with 10 bases in the middle. This CDR3 is 14 amino acids long. Germline V gene sequence: CDR1 SGHDT, CDR2 YYEEEE. The CDR3 DNA sequence: TGTGCCAGCAGCTTTGAGGGCCTGAATGAAAAACTGTTTTTT. This translates into CASSFEGLNEKLFF. The full variable domain, in which reference TRBV5-6 and TRBJ1-4 provide the parts outside the CDR3, is DAGVTQSPTHLIKTRGQQVTLRCSPKSGHDTVSWYQQALGQGPQFIFQYYEEEERQRGNFPDRFSGHQFPNYSSELNVNALLLGDSALYLCASSFEGLNEKLFFGSGTQLSVL.

V and J are TRBV2 and TRBJ2-7, with 7 bases aligning to TRBD2. The CDR3 length is 14 residues. CDR1 is SNHLY, CDR2 FYNNEI, per germline. Losses at the gene ends were 6 bases for V and 11 bases for J; bases not matched to a gene: 16. This chain's CDR3 is CASSQDGGRDVEYF. DNA for the CDR3: TGTGCCAGCAGCCAGGATGGAGGGAGGGATGTGGAGTACTTC.

This clone has only a few counts. The V gene is TRBV15, the J gene TRBJ1-5; 8 bases line up with TRBD1. V lost 3 bases, J lost 4 bases, and 5 bases stayed unmatched. The germline V gene has CDR1 LNHNV and CDR2 YYDKDF (reference sequence). The CDR3 runs 15 residues. Written as DNA, the CDR3 is TGTGCCACCAGCAGTGCAGGGGGCAGTAATCAGCCCCAGCATTTT. This gives the protein CATSSAGGSNQPQHF.

This chain links TRBV30 with TRBJ1-2, with TRBD1 matching 8 bases. The CDR3 runs 14 residues. V lost 4 bases, J lost 8 bases, and 12 bases stayed unmatched. Germline CDR1 GTSNPN, CDR2 SVGIG (reference sequence). The DNA of the CDR3 is TGTGCCTGGAATGTAAAGTCAGGGGGCTGGGGCTACACCTTC. Encoded protein: CAWNVKSGGWGYTF.

This clone was recorded once. The chain recombines TRBV2 with TRBJ1-4, with 7 bases matching TRBD1. This CDR3 spans 19 amino acids. Germline V gene sequence: CDR1 SNHLY, CDR2 FYNNEI. With 2 bases clipped from V and 0 bases from J, the junction kept 12 bases outside the gene matches. CDR3 protein: CASSELEGAYRATNEKLFF. CDR3 sequence (DNA): TGTGCCAGCAGTGAATTGGAGGGGGCCTACCGCGCAACTAATGAAAAACTGTTTTTT.

The chain carries TRBV11-2 and TRBJ1-1; D is unclear. CDR1 and CDR2 (germline): SGHAT, FQNNGV. The CDR3 covers 13 residues. V was clipped by 5 bases and J by 1 base, with 8 bases between them. The DNA of the CDR3 is TGTGCCAGCAGCCCAGTCAGGAACACTGAAGCTTTCTTT. Protein product: CASSPVRNTEAFF.